The 7 T cell receptor beta chains below all came from one sample that was sequenced in a study of blood T cell repertoires in COVID-19. TCRdb keeps only in-frame clones here, not all; method: immunoSEQ multiplex PCR. Of about 220,000 clones in the sample, 65% to 90% were seen once. The sample was peripheral blood. Source of these receptors: a woman aged 70-85 years with COVID-19, enrolled during active disease.

The V gene is TRBV7-9, the J gene TRBJ2-3, with TRBD2 matching over 9 bases. Germline CDR1 is SEHNR and CDR2 is FQNEAQ (reference sequence). The CDR3 extends over 14 amino acids. V dropped 3 bases and J dropped 4; count of bases not matched to a gene: 2. Written as DNA, the CDR3 is TGTGCCAGCAGCTTTGGCGGGGGGGCAGATACGCAGTATTTT. Translated: CASSFGGGADTQYF.

This clone was found once. The rearrangement links TRBV9 to TRBJ2-5, with D possibly TRBD1 on 5 matching bases. The CDR3 length is 15 residues. V shed 3 bases and J shed 2 bases, with 14 bases lying between them. CDR1 is SGDLS and CDR2 is YYNGEE in the germline V gene. The CDR3 sequence is CASSDSDRAQETQYF. In DNA, the CDR3 is TGTGCCAGCAGCGACTCCGACAGAGCTCAAGAGACCCAGTACTTC.

V is TRBV4-3 and J is TRBJ2-7; the match to TRBD2 covers 9 bases. V was clipped by 0 bases and J by 1 base; unmatched bases: 7. The CDR3 has 17 residues. Germline values: CDR1 LGHNA, CDR2 YSLEER. The chain's CDR3 is CASSQDRAGGQSYEQYF. The CDR3 DNA reads TGCGCCAGCAGCCAAGATCGAGCGGGGGGCCAATCCTACGAGCAGTACTTC.

The chain links TRBV12-5 to TRBJ1-5, with D unresolved. Trimming left V 4 bases short and J 6 bases short, with 16 bases between. This CDR3 comprises 15 residues. CDR1 and CDR2 from the germline V gene are LGHNT and FRNRAP. CDR3 loop: CASGSEFGEGQPQHF. The DNA of the CDR3 is TGTGCTAGTGGTTCCGAGTTCGGCGAGGGTCAGCCCCAGCATTTT.

The chain couples TRBV9 to TRBJ2-2; TRBD1 agrees at 7 bases. V dropped 4 bases and J dropped 6; count of bases not matched to a gene: 12. The CDR3 is made up of 16 amino acids. CDR1 SGDLS and CDR2 YYNGEE come from the germline V gene. As DNA, the CDR3 is TGTGCCAGCAGCCGGAGGAGCTCCCAGGGGGCCGGGGAGCTGTTTTTT. Its protein product is CASSRRSSQGAGELFF.

The CDR3 coding sequence is TGTGCCAGCAGCCCACGGGGTTTCAATGAGCAGTTCTTC. It yields the protein CASSPRGFNEQFF. This rearrangement joins TRBV27 to TRBJ2-1; tentatively, D is TRBD2 (5 bases). V lost 6 bases and J 6 bases, leaving 12 bases between the germline ends. CDR1 and CDR2 (germline): MNHEY, SMNVEV (reference sequence). The CDR3 loop spans 13 amino acids.

The count of this clone is one. This sequence joins TRBV7-3 and TRBJ1-1, with D possibly matching TRBD1 (5 bases). The V gene lost 5 bases and the J gene lost 4 bases, with 20 bases spanning the gap. The V gene's germline CDR1 is SGHTA and CDR2 FQGTGA. The CDR3 runs 16 residues. The CDR3 bases are TGTGCCAGCAGCCCAAGGGGTGGCAGGTCGACCACTGAAGCTTTCTTT. Translating it yields CASSPRGGRSTTEAFF. The variable domain in full, completed from reference TRBV7-3 and TRBJ1-1, reads GAGVSQTPSNKVTEKGKYVELRCDPISGHTALYWYRQSLGQGPEFLIYFQGTGAADDSGLPNDRFFAVRPEGSVSTLKIQRTERGDSAVYLCASSPRGGRSTTEAFFGQGTRLTVV.